This entry lists 26 T cell receptor beta chains sequenced from one sample in a study of Ad26.COV2.S vaccination and SARS-CoV-2 variants. Sample treatment: roughly 19 received Ad26.COV2.S at low or high dose, single or two shots; roughly five received placebo; per-sample allocation not given. Specimens were obtained on day 63 following the first vaccine or placebo injection. This table comes from immunoSEQ multiplex PCR, and its TCRdb copy is limited to in-frame clones, with some not included. The data contain more than 400,000 clones, roughly 90% of them singletons. The sequences come from peripheral blood, collected in a trial of Ad26.COV2.S vaccine versus placebo. The origin of the receptors is a person aged 18-60 years who received the Ad26.COV2.S COVID-19 vaccine or a placebo.

The chain couples TRBV5-4 to TRBJ2-7, with no clear D. V lost 0 bases, J lost 7 bases, and 8 bases lay in between. The CDR3 consists of 12 residues. Germline V CDR1 and CDR2: SGHNT, YYREEE (reference sequence). Here the CDR3 reads CASSLVGIEQYF. Written as DNA, the CDR3 is TGTGCCAGCAGCTTGGTAGGGATTGAGCAGTACTTC.

Notes on this clone: The same CDR3 is also encoded by other DNA sequences in this sample. The J gene is TRBJ1-1, the V gene TRBV5-5; D call uncertain. The ends were cut back, 0 bases at V and 0 bases at J, with 3 bases in the middle. CDR3 length: 13 amino acids. CDR1 is SGHKS and CDR2 is YYEKEE in the germline V gene (reference sequence). CDR3 DNA sequence: TGTGCCAGCAGCTTGGGAGTGAACACTGAAGCTTTCTTT. Its protein is CASSLGVNTEAFF. The full variable domain, rest sourced from reference TRBV5-5 and TRBJ1-1, is DAGVTQSPTHLIKTRGQQVTLRCSPISGHKSVSWYQQVLGQGPQFIFQYYEKEERGRGNFPDRFSARQFPNYSSELNVNALLLGDSALYLCASSLGVNTEAFFGQGTRLTVV.

The chain is built from TRBV4-3 and TRBJ1-4, with 7 bases lining up with TRBD1. After removal of 2 bases from V and 8 bases from J, the junction contained 8 bases not matched to a gene. CDR3 length: 15 residues. CDR1 is LGHNA, CDR2 YSLEER, per germline. CDR3: CASSQLTGVKEKLFF. DNA for the CDR3: TGCGCCAGCAGCCAACTTACAGGGGTTAAGGAAAAACTGTTTTTT.

The chain uses TRBV7-8 and TRBJ1-4; 7 bases align to TRBD1. CDR1 and CDR2 from the germline V gene are SGHVS and FQNEAQ. The V and J ends lost 5 bases and 4 bases, in that order; junction bases with no gene match: 7. The CDR3 covers 15 residues. CDR3 DNA: TGTGCCAGCAGCATCTGGGACAGCCTTAATGAAAAACTGTTTTTT. It encodes CASSIWDSLNEKLFF.

The chain joins TRBV28 to TRBJ2-5; the match to TRBD1 covers 7 bases. The CDR3 is 17 amino acids. With 1 base clipped from V and 1 base from J, the junction kept 9 bases outside the gene matches. Per the germline V gene, CDR1 is MDHEN and CDR2 is SYDVKM. For the CDR3, the DNA is TGTGCCAGCAGTTTATCCACTTTGAGGGACAGCCAAGAGACCCAGTACTTC. This translates into CASSLSTLRDSQETQYF. Based on the CDR3 plus reference TRBV28 and TRBJ2-5, the full variable domain is DVKVTQSSRYLVKRTGEKVFLECVQDMDHENMFWYRQDPGLGLRLIYFSYDVKMKEKGDIPEGYSVSREKKERFSLILESASTNQTSMYLCASSLSTLRDSQETQYFGPGTRLLVL.

V gene TRBV6-4 combines with J gene TRBJ1-1, with D unresolved. Germline values: CDR1 MRHNA, CDR2 SNTAGT. The CDR3 contains 13 residues. V lost 4 bases and J lost 2, with 8 bases in between. The CDR3 region has the DNA TGTGCCAGCAGTGCAGCGGACAACACTGAAGCTTTCTTT. It codes for CASSAADNTEAFF.

The V gene is TRBV5-5, the J gene TRBJ2-3; possibly TRBD2 for D (6 bases). This CDR3 region has 16 residues. Germline V CDR1 and CDR2: SGHKS, YYEKEE (reference sequence). Trimming stripped 5 bases from V and 0 bases from J, with 16 bases between. The DNA for the CDR3 is TGTGCCAGCAGTCCTCGGGCGGGGTTTAGCACAGATACGCAGTATTTT. Translated, it gives CASSPRAGFSTDTQYF. Drawing the rest from reference TRBV5-5 and TRBJ2-3, the complete variable domain is DAGVTQSPTHLIKTRGQQVTLRCSPISGHKSVSWYQQVLGQGPQFIFQYYEKEERGRGNFPDRFSARQFPNYSSELNVNALLLGDSALYLCASSPRAGFSTDTQYFGPGTRLTVL.

The chain combines TRBV30 with TRBJ1-2, with D unresolved. Trimming removed 1 base from V and 8 bases from J, with 17 bases in between. The CDR3 loop spans 14 amino acids. Per the germline V gene, CDR1 is GTSNPN and CDR2 is SVGIG (reference sequence). Here the CDR3 reads CAWSADSLTRGYTF. CDR3 bases: TGTGCCTGGAGTGCTGACTCCCTAACTCGCGGCTACACCTTC.

The chain combines TRBV27 with TRBJ2-2; TRBD2 matches 12 bases. The CDR3 is 19 amino acids. V was clipped by 5 bases and J by 5 bases; unmatched bases: 15. CDR1 and CDR2 from the germline V gene are MNHEY and SMNVEV (reference sequence). CDR3 sequence reads: CASSRQGVSLAGGTGELFF. The CDR3 DNA is TGTGCCAGCAGTAGACAGGGAGTGAGCCTAGCGGGGGGGACCGGGGAGCTGTTTTTT.

V and J are TRBV18 and TRBJ2-2; either TRBD1 or TRBD2 may supply D (5 bases each). V was pared by 1 base and J by 0 bases, with 6 bases between. From germline, CDR1 is KGHSH and CDR2 LQKENI. The CDR3 covers 15 residues. CDR3 amino acids: CASSPLGANTGELFF. CDR3 coding DNA: TGTGCCAGCTCACCACTGGGGGCGAACACCGGGGAGCTGTTTTTT.

On this clone itself: Other nucleotide sequences in the sample specify the same CDR3. V is TRBV5-1 and J is TRBJ2-7; TRBD1 agrees at 7 bases. J lost 4 bases, V lost 0 bases, and 4 bases had no gene match. The CDR3 loop spans 14 amino acids. CDR1 and CDR2 from the germline V gene are SGHRS and YFSETQ. CDR3 sequence: CASSLGGQNYEQYF. CDR3 bases: TGCGCCAGCAGCTTGGGGGGACAGAATTACGAGCAGTACTTC.

The rearrangement joins TRBV18 to TRBJ2-2; TRBD1 matches 9 bases. Germline assignment: CDR1 KGHSH and CDR2 LQKENI. The CDR3 has 17 residues. V shed 5 bases, J shed 1 base, and the junction held 8 bases outside the gene matches. This chain's CDR3 is CASSNIPGQGNTGELFF. The CDR3 DNA follows: TGTGCCAGCTCAAATATCCCGGGACAGGGGAACACCGGGGAGCTGTTTTTT.

This sequence joins TRBV12-5 and TRBJ1-1; D possibly corresponds to TRBD1 (5 bases). The CDR3 is 14 amino acids. Germline values: CDR1 LGHNT, CDR2 FRNRAP. V lost 3 bases to trimming and J lost 3 bases, with 11 bases between them. CDR3 DNA sequence: TGTGCTAGTGGTTTATGGGGGGGGTACACTGAAGCTTTCTTT. Amino acids: CASGLWGGYTEAFF.

V gene TRBV4-3 combines with J gene TRBJ2-5; D gene uncertain. Germline CDR1 reads LGHNA; CDR2 reads YSLEER. V lost 2 bases and J lost 2, with 15 bases in between. The CDR3 contains 16 residues. CDR3 nucleotides: TGCGCCAGCAGCCAATGGTCTAGTGGTCAACAAGAGACCCAGTACTTC. It translates to CASSQWSSGQQETQYF.

This clone has a single count. The rearrangement links TRBV7-8 to TRBJ2-1; D is perhaps TRBD2 (5 bases). CDR3 length: 16 residues. CDR1 is SGHVS and CDR2 is FQNEAQ in the germline V gene. The V and J ends lost 1 base and 0 bases respectively, with 10 bases between them. The CDR3 sequence: CASSLGWRSSYNEQFF. The CDR3 DNA sequence: TGTGCCAGCAGCTTAGGGTGGAGGAGCTCCTACAATGAGCAGTTCTTC.

J is TRBJ1-1 and V is TRBV27; D not resolved. The CDR3 spans 13 residues. Trimming removed 1 base from V and 0 bases from J, with 3 bases in between. CDR1 MNHEY and CDR2 SMNVEV come from the germline V gene (reference sequence). CDR3 nucleotide sequence: TGTGCCAGCAGTTTATATGTGAACACTGAAGCTTTCTTT. It codes for CASSLYVNTEAFF.

V usage is TRBV2 and J usage is TRBJ1-2; TRBD1 is a possible D gene (5 bases). The V and J ends lost 8 bases and 5 bases respectively, with 21 bases between them. The CDR3 has 15 amino acids. Germline lookup yields CDR1 SNHLY and CDR2 FYNNEI. CDR3 in DNA: TGTGCCAGCTCTCGAAACCAGGGAGGAGGGTATGGCTACACCTTC. As protein: CASSRNQGGGYGYTF.

The genes are TRBV6-5 and TRBJ2-7, with D possibly being TRBD1 (6 bases). The CDR3 length is 14 residues. Germline-derived CDR1 and CDR2 are MNHEY and SVGAGI. Trimming cost V 0 bases and J 3 bases, with 9 bases left between them. The CDR3 coding sequence is TGTGCCAGCAGTTACTCGACCAGGGGCTACGAGCAGTACTTC. This translates into CASSYSTRGYEQYF.

The chain couples TRBV27 to TRBJ2-7, with D tentatively TRBD2 (5 bases). Germline assignment: CDR1 MNHEY and CDR2 SMNVEV (reference sequence). This CDR3 spans 14 amino acids. V lost 5 bases and J lost 0, with 11 bases in between. The CDR3 here is CASSALGSSYEQYF. The CDR3 nucleotides read TGTGCCAGCAGTGCCTTAGGGAGCTCCTACGAGCAGTACTTC.

V and J are TRBV24-1 and TRBJ2-3, with 10 bases lining up with TRBD2. V lost 7 bases and J lost 2; bases outside the gene matches: 14. Germline assignment: CDR1 KGHDR and CDR2 SFDVKD. This CDR3 spans 18 amino acids. As DNA, the CDR3 is TGTGCCACCAGCCCGCGAGTAGCGGGGGGCTTGTTCACAGATACGCAGTATTTT. Amino acid sequence: CATSPRVAGGLFTDTQYF.

V gene TRBV27 combines with J gene TRBJ2-1; tentatively, D is TRBD2 (5 bases). In germline, CDR1 is MNHEY, CDR2 SMNVEV (reference sequence). V was shortened by 1 base and J by 1 base, with 8 bases between the two germline ends. The CDR3 has 15 residues. In nucleotides, the CDR3 is TGTGCCAGCAGTTTATATGGCGGGTCCTACAATGAGCAGTTCTTC. It codes for CASSLYGGSYNEQFF.

The rearrangement links TRBV5-8 to TRBJ1-2, with no clear D. The V and J ends lost 5 bases and 0 bases respectively, with 11 bases between them. Germline lookup yields CDR1 SGHTS and CDR2 YDEGEE. The CDR3 loop spans 14 amino acids. CDR3 loop: CASRLMGTNYGYTF. In DNA, the CDR3 is TGTGCCAGCAGATTGATGGGGACTAACTATGGCTACACCTTC.

The genes are TRBV5-1 and TRBJ2-6; unclear D gene. The CDR3 is 15 amino acids. V lost 4 bases and J 1 base, leaving 9 bases between the germline ends. Germline V gene sequence: CDR1 SGHRS, CDR2 YFSETQ. The CDR3 here is CASSPRISGANVLTF. The CDR3 bases are TGCGCCAGCAGCCCAAGGATATCTGGGGCCAACGTCCTGACTTTC.

The chain links TRBV28 to TRBJ2-5, with D possibly TRBD2 on 5 matching bases. This CDR3 has 13 residues. CDR1 and CDR2 from the germline V gene are MDHEN and SYDVKM. V was trimmed by 1 base and J by 2 bases, leaving 5 bases between them. The CDR3 is CASSLSGQETQYF. As DNA, the CDR3 is TGTGCCAGCAGTTTATCGGGGCAAGAGACCCAGTACTTC.

The CDR3 loop is CASSYLNTIYF. CDR3 sequence (DNA): TGTGCCAGCAGTTACTTAAACACCATATATTTT. The chain combines TRBV6-5 with TRBJ1-3; no firm D call. Trimming pared 1 base from V and 6 bases from J, leaving 1 base between. The germline V gene has CDR1 MNHEY and CDR2 SVGAGI. The CDR3 contains 11 residues.

Notes on this clone: The junction differs from germline at one of its ends, possibly a read error. CDR3 loop: CASSLVVNKGGRF. Here the CDR3 DNA reads TGTGCCAGCAGCTTAGTCGTAAATAAGGGGGGCAGATTT. V usage is TRBV7-2 and J usage is TRBJ2-3, with D possibly called TRBD1 or TRBD2 (6 bases each). This CDR3 is built from 13 residues. CDR1 is SGHTA, CDR2 FQGNSA, per germline.